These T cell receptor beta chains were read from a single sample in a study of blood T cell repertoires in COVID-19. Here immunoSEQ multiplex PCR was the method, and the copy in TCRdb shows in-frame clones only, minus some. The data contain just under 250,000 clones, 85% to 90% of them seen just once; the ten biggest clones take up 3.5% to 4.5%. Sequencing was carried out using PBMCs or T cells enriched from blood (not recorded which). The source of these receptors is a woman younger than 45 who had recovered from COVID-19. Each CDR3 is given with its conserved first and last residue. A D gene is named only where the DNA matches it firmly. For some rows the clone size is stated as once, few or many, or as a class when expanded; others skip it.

cdr3_aa: CASSQDRRQPQHF
cdr3_nt: TGCGCCAGCAGCCAAGATAGGCGGCAGCCCCAGCATTTT
j_call: TRBJ1-5
cdr3_length: 13
clone_size: NA
v_call: TRBV4-3
d_call: NA

cdr3_aa: CASSDGPGQGSGNTIYF
cdr3_nt: TGCGCCAGCAGCGACGGCCCAGGACAGGGCTCTGGAAACACCATATATTTT
j_call: TRBJ1-3
cdr3_length: 17
clone_size: NA
v_call: TRBV5-1
d_call: TRBD1

cdr3_aa: CASSSGTGATNEKLFF
cdr3_nt: TGTGCCAGTAGTTCCGGGACAGGGGCGACTAATGAAAAACTGTTTTTT
j_call: TRBJ1-4
cdr3_length: 16
clone_size: medium-sized
v_call: TRBV19
d_call: TRBD1

cdr3_aa: CASSQIPGQGIETQYF
cdr3_nt: TGTGCCAGCAGCCAAATCCCGGGACAGGGGATAGAGACCCAGTACTTC
j_call: TRBJ2-5
cdr3_length: 16
clone_size: NA
v_call: TRBV4-2
d_call: TRBD1

cdr3_aa: CASSWSGSTGSSYNEQFF
cdr3_nt: TGTGCCAGCAGCTGGTCCGGCAGCACAGGGAGCTCCTACAATGAGCAGTTCTTC
j_call: TRBJ2-1
cdr3_length: 18
clone_size: few
v_call: TRBV11-2
d_call: NA

cdr3_aa: CASRWRVADTEAFF
cdr3_nt: TGTGCCAGCAGATGGAGGGTGGCCGACACTGAAGCTTTCTTT
j_call: TRBJ1-1
cdr3_length: 14
clone_size: NA
v_call: TRBV28
d_call: NA

cdr3_aa: CASSLSGGEQYF
cdr3_nt: TGCGCCAGCAGCTTGTCAGGGGGCGAGCAGTACTTC
j_call: TRBJ2-7
cdr3_length: 12
clone_size: NA
v_call: TRBV5-1
d_call: TRBD1

cdr3_aa: CSAASGIIYNEQFF
cdr3_nt: TGCAGCGCGGCGTCAGGGATCATTTACAATGAGCAGTTCTTC
j_call: TRBJ2-1
cdr3_length: 14
clone_size: NA
v_call: TRBV29-1
d_call: NA

cdr3_aa: CASRGLAGDGEQFF
cdr3_nt: TGCGCCAGCAGAGGACTAGCGGGAGATGGTGAGCAGTTCTTC
j_call: TRBJ2-1
cdr3_length: 14
clone_size: few
v_call: TRBV4-3
d_call: TRBD2

cdr3_aa: CASRRRAILAGSDEQFF
cdr3_nt: TGTGCCAGCAGAAGGCGTGCCATCCTAGCGGGATCGGATGAGCAGTTCTTC
j_call: TRBJ2-1
cdr3_length: 17
clone_size: NA
v_call: TRBV27
d_call: TRBD2

cdr3_aa: CASSHLAGSSYNEQFF
cdr3_nt: TGCGCCAGCAGCCACCTAGCGGGAAGCTCCTACAATGAGCAGTTCTTC
j_call: TRBJ2-1
cdr3_length: 16
clone_size: once
v_call: TRBV4-3
d_call: TRBD2

cdr3_aa: CASSLGVTGIGASPLHF
cdr3_nt: TGTGCCAGCAGCTTGGGGGTCACAGGAATAGGGGCATCACCCCTCCACTTT
j_call: TRBJ1-6
cdr3_length: 17
clone_size: NA
v_call: TRBV5-5
d_call: NA

cdr3_aa: CASSEGNRGPTGELFF
cdr3_nt: TGTGCCAGCAGTGAGGGGAACAGGGGGCCCACCGGGGAGCTGTTTTTT
j_call: TRBJ2-2
cdr3_length: 16
clone_size: NA
v_call: TRBV2
d_call: TRBD1

cdr3_aa: CASSLRAGALRLGYTF
cdr3_nt: TGTGCCAGCAGCTTAAGAGCGGGCGCCCTTCGTCTTGGCTACACCTTC
j_call: TRBJ1-2
cdr3_length: 16
clone_size: NA
v_call: TRBV7-8
d_call: NA

cdr3_aa: CASSLAAGRYTF
cdr3_nt: TGTGCCAGCAGTTTAGCGGCGGGTCGCTACACCTTC
j_call: TRBJ1-2
cdr3_length: 12
clone_size: NA
v_call: TRBV28
d_call: NA

cdr3_aa: CASSLTRIGELFF
cdr3_nt: TGTGCCAGCAGCTTAACTAGGATTGGGGAGCTGTTTTTT
j_call: TRBJ2-2
cdr3_length: 13
clone_size: few
v_call: TRBV7-9
d_call: NA

cdr3_aa: CASSLSRGTSTDTQYF
cdr3_nt: TGTGCCAGCAGTCTTTCCAGGGGAACTAGCACAGATACGCAGTATTTT
j_call: TRBJ2-3
cdr3_length: 16
clone_size: NA
v_call: TRBV7-2
d_call: NA

cdr3_aa: CASSRGLASDEQFF
cdr3_nt: TGTGCCAGCAGCCGCGGACTAGCGTCAGATGAGCAGTTCTTC
j_call: TRBJ2-1
cdr3_length: 14
clone_size: NA
v_call: TRBV7-2
d_call: TRBD2

cdr3_aa: CASSPVEKGETQYF
cdr3_nt: TGTGCCAGCAGTCCCGTCGAGAAGGGGGAGACCCAGTACTTC
j_call: TRBJ2-5
cdr3_length: 14
clone_size: NA
v_call: TRBV28
d_call: NA

cdr3_aa: CASSLEPSAGNTIYF
cdr3_nt: TGTGCCAGCAGCTTGGAACCGAGTGCTGGAAACACCATATATTTT
j_call: TRBJ1-3
cdr3_length: 15
clone_size: NA
v_call: TRBV5-8
d_call: NA

cdr3_aa: CAWIRPGQHNSPLHF
cdr3_nt: TGTGCCTGGATCCGACCGGGACAGCATAATTCACCCCTCCACTTT
j_call: TRBJ1-6
cdr3_length: 15
clone_size: NA
v_call: TRBV30
d_call: TRBD1

cdr3_aa: CASSLIGGNTEAFF
cdr3_nt: TGTGCCAGCAGCTTAATTGGCGGGAACACTGAAGCTTTCTTT
j_call: TRBJ1-1
cdr3_length: 14
clone_size: NA
v_call: TRBV7-3
d_call: NA

cdr3_aa: CATSRLTQPLAKNIQYF
cdr3_nt: TGTGCCACCAGCAGGCTCACTCAACCCCTAGCCAAAAACATTCAGTACTTC
j_call: TRBJ2-4
cdr3_length: 17
clone_size: NA
v_call: TRBV15
d_call: NA

cdr3_aa: CASSPSSQQPQHF
cdr3_nt: TGTGCCAGCTCACCAAGTAGCCAGCAGCCCCAGCATTTT
j_call: TRBJ1-5
cdr3_length: 13
clone_size: NA
v_call: TRBV18
d_call: NA

cdr3_aa: CASDSDSNQPQHF
cdr3_nt: TGTGCCAGCGATTCAGATAGCAATCAGCCCCAGCATTTT
j_call: TRBJ1-5
cdr3_length: 13
clone_size: NA
v_call: TRBV6-4
d_call: NA

cdr3_aa: CAIGTGQETQYF
cdr3_nt: TGTGCCATCGGGACAGGGCAAGAGACCCAGTACTTC
j_call: TRBJ2-5
cdr3_length: 12
clone_size: NA
v_call: TRBV10-3
d_call: TRBD1

cdr3_aa: CSVEDRGQAGVWNEQFF
cdr3_nt: TGCAGCGTTGAAGATAGGGGGCAAGCGGGAGTCTGGAATGAGCAGTTCTTC
j_call: TRBJ2-1
cdr3_length: 17
clone_size: once
v_call: TRBV29-1
d_call: NA

cdr3_aa: CASTGPRLNGYTF
cdr3_nt: TGTGCCAGCACTGGGCCGCGCTTGAATGGCTACACCTTC
j_call: TRBJ1-2
cdr3_length: 13
clone_size: NA
v_call: TRBV28
d_call: NA

cdr3_aa: CAISVGAGGPNEQFF
cdr3_nt: TGTGCCATCAGTGTCGGAGCGGGAGGCCCCAATGAGCAGTTCTTC
j_call: TRBJ2-1
cdr3_length: 15
clone_size: NA
v_call: TRBV10-3
d_call: TRBD2